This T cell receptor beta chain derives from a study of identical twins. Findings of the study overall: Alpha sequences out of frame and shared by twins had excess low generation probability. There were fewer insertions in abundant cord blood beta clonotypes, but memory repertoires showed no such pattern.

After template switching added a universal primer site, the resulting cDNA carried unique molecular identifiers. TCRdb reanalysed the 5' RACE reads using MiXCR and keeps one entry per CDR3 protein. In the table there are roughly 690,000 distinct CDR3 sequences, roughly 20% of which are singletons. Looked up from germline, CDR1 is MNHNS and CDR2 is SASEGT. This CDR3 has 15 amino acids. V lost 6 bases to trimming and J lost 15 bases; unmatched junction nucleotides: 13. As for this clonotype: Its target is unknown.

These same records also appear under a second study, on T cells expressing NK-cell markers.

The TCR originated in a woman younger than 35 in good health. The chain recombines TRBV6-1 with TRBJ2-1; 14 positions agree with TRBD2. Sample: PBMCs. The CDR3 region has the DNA TGTGCCAGCAGACAAACCGGGACTAGCGGGAGAGGTGGGTTCTTC. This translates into CASRQTGTSGRGGFF.